This is a list of T cell receptor beta chains from one sample in a study of blood T cell repertoires in COVID-19. Sequencing used immunoSEQ multiplex PCR; TCRdb keeps in-frame clones, though not all of them. Counted here are around 150,000 clones, about 81% occurring once; the ten biggest clones make up roughly 19%. Sample: peripheral blood. The receptors here all came from a woman aged 80 or over with acute or convalescent COVID-19. The CDR3 runs from the conserved cysteine through the conserved F or W. D genes are given only for firm matches. Clone size is not always given. Where it is, it says once, few, many or a class for expanded clones.

V	J	D	size	CDR3	DNA
TRBV30	TRBJ1-2	.	.	CAWSPDSLNYGYTF	TGTGCCTGGAGTCCGGACAGTCTGAACTATGGCTACACCTTC
TRBV4-3	TRBJ1-6	.	.	CASSQGGWTENSPLHF	TGCGCCAGCAGCCAAGGTGGGTGGACAGAAAATTCACCCCTCCACTTT
TRBV5-1	TRBJ1-1	TRBD1	once	CASSLDRPGGSNTEAFF	TGCGCCAGCAGCTTGGACAGGCCAGGGGGATCGAACACTGAAGCTTTCTTT
TRBV15	TRBJ1-1	TRBD1	.	CATSRQGENTEAFF	TGTGCCACCAGCAGACAGGGGGAGAACACTGAAGCTTTCTTT
TRBV21-1	TRBJ2-1	.	.	CASSYTGRAFYNEQFF	TGTGCCAGCAGCTACACGGGCAGGGCATTCTACAATGAGCAGTTCTTC
TRBV12-5	TRBJ2-5	.	.	CASGLYGETQYF	TGTGCTAGTGGTTTGTACGGAGAGACCCAGTACTTC
TRBV11-2	TRBJ1-6	.	.	CASSSLPLGGSSYNSPLHF	TGTGCCAGCAGCTCACTACCCTTGGGGGGGAGCTCCTATAATTCACCCCTCCACTTT
TRBV7-8	TRBJ1-1	TRBD1	.	CASSLGDRFTEAFF	TGTGCCAGCAGCTTAGGGGACAGGTTCACTGAAGCTTTCTTT
TRBV28	TRBJ1-2	.	few	CASSLSGSGYTF	TGTGCCAGCAGTTTATCGGGGAGTGGCTACACCTTC
TRBV4-2	TRBJ1-5	TRBD1	.	CASSSNYYRDRGGQPQHF	TGTGCCAGCAGCTCCAATTATTATCGGGACAGGGGCGGTCAGCCCCAGCATTTT
TRBV5-1	TRBJ2-2	TRBD2	many	CASSKREGGATGELFF	TGCGCCAGCAGCAAGCGGGAAGGAGGAGCCACCGGGGAGCTGTTTTTT
TRBV6-2/TRBV6-3	TRBJ2-1	TRBD1	.	CASRPTGTGTYNEQFF	TGTGCCAGCAGACCTACCGGGACAGGGACCTACAATGAGCAGTTCTTC
TRBV29-1	TRBJ2-2	.	.	CSGGAATGELFF	TGCAGCGGTGGTGCGGCAACCGGGGAGCTGTTTTTT
TRBV18	TRBJ2-2	.	.	CASSPPARILNTGELFF	TGTGCCAGCTCACCACCGGCCAGAATCTTGAACACCGGGGAGCTGTTTTTT
TRBV30	TRBJ2-2	TRBD2	.	CAWSGLARTGELFF	TGTGCCTGGAGTGGACTAGCGCGAACCGGGGAGCTGTTTTTT
TRBV29-1	TRBJ2-7	.	.	CSVDGESGGRYEQYF	TGCAGCGTTGATGGGGAGTCAGGCGGACGCTACGAGCAGTACTTC
TRBV30	TRBJ1-6	.	few	CAWGPYRVSAYNSPLHF	TGTGCCTGGGGGCCCTACAGGGTTTCGGCCTATAATTCACCCCTCCACTTT
TRBV24-1	TRBJ1-2	.	.	CATSGGSYYGYTF	TGTGCCACCAGTGGGGGCAGCTACTATGGCTACACCTTC
TRBV11-2	TRBJ1-2	.	.	CASSLGTGQYYGYTF	TGTGCCAGCAGCTTAGGTACTGGACAGTACTATGGCTACACCTTC
TRBV15	TRBJ1-2	.	few	CATSIDGDYGYTF	TGTGCCACCAGCATTGACGGGGACTATGGCTACACCTTC
TRBV4-1	TRBJ2-1	TRBD2	.	CASSQEGTSGTNEQFF	TGCGCCAGCAGCCAAGAAGGGACTAGCGGGACTAATGAGCAGTTCTTC
TRBV18	TRBJ2-7	.	.	CASSPAGAYEQYF	TGTGCCAGCTCACCGGCAGGGGCCTACGAGCAGTACTTC
TRBV2	TRBJ2-3	TRBD1	.	CASDRQGGTDTQYF	TGTGCCAGCGACCGACAGGGCGGCACAGATACGCAGTATTTT